This T cell receptor beta chain was recovered during a study of cytomegalovirus exposure and HLA in healthy donors. Study-level points and caveats: An analysis was carried out at a later point. It showed that HLA-associated TCR beta chains were more clonally expanded than equally common non-associated chains.

In germline, CDR1 is SGHRS, CDR2 YFSETQ. Trimming took off 0 bases at V and 5 bases at J, with 12 bases between the two ends. This CDR3 is built from 14 residues. Turning to this clone: Its antigen is undetermined.

It was with 60 Vbeta and 13 Jbeta primers that the PCR ran. Some clones are missing from TCRdb's copy, which holds only in-frame ones; the method was immunoSEQ multiplex PCR. The sample consists of 180,000 or so clones, approximately 79% of them appearing once. The receptor was isolated from a man aged 35 to 55 in good health and CMV-seropositive. The chain employs TRBV5-1 and TRBJ2-7; D is undetermined. What was sequenced was PBMCs. The CDR3 protein is CASSLDNLRNEQYF. The CDR3, as DNA: TGCGCCAGCAGCTTGGACAATTTGAGGAACGAGCAGTACTTC.